These 8 T cell receptor beta chains came from one sample sequenced in a study of cytomegalovirus exposure and HLA in healthy donors. The primer mix had 60 Vbeta and 13 Jbeta primers. Here immunoSEQ multiplex PCR was the method, and the copy in TCRdb shows in-frame clones only, minus some. The table lists 150,000 to 200,000 clones, 75% to 85% of them singletons. The sample consisted of PBMCs. Every receptor here comes from a man aged 18 to 29 in good health and CMV-seronegative.

The chain recombines TRBV28 with TRBJ1-1; TRBD1 might be the D (5 bases). V lost 10 bases and J lost 2, with 20 bases in between. The CDR3 covers 15 residues. CDR1 and CDR2 from the germline V gene are MDHEN and SYDVKM. The CDR3, as DNA: TGTGCCACCGTCGGAGGGGCCATAGGAAACACTGAAGCTTTCTTT. Amino acid sequence: CATVGGAIGNTEAFF.

This sequence joins TRBV29-1 and TRBJ2-1, with 7 bases lining up with TRBD2. The V segment lost 0 bases and the J segment 3 bases; nucleotides outside the gene matches: 5. Germline assignment: CDR1 SQVTM and CDR2 ANQGSEA. The CDR3 has 15 residues. CDR3 loop: CSVEDPERDYNEQFF. In DNA, the CDR3 is TGCAGCGTTGAAGATCCGGAGCGGGACTACAATGAGCAGTTCTTC.

The CDR3 sequence is CASSRGGQGRETQYF. The DNA for the CDR3 is TGTGCCAGCAGCCGGGGAGGACAGGGGAGAGAGACCCAGTACTTC. This chain joins TRBV7-2 and TRBJ2-5; 9 positions agree with TRBD1. CDR1 is SGHTA, CDR2 FQGNSA, per germline. V trimming: 5 bases; J trimming: 4 bases; junction bases outside the gene matches: 8. This CDR3 is built from 15 residues.

The chain couples TRBV6-5 to TRBJ1-1; TRBD1 matches 12 bases. CDR1 is MNHEY and CDR2 is SVGAGI in the germline V gene. After removal of 4 bases from V and 1 base from J, the junction contained 4 bases not matched to a gene. The CDR3 sequence is 16 residues long. The CDR3 nucleotides are TGTGCCAGCAGTTCCGGGACAGGGGGCGAGAACACTGAAGCTTTCTTT. Protein: CASSSGTGGENTEAFF.

To note about this clone: One end of the junction is discordant with germline, which a read error may explain. CDR3 nucleotide sequence: TGCGCCAGCAGGTTGGCAGGGGCCCAGAATGAGCAGTTCTTC. Its translation is CASRLAGAQNEQFF. The chain links TRBV5-1 to TRBJ2-1; a weak D match, TRBD1 (6 bases). The CDR3 covers 14 residues. Germline-derived CDR1 and CDR2 are SGHRS and YFSETQ.

This clone occurred a few times. The gene calls are TRBV6-1 and TRBJ2-3, with 9 nucleotides matching TRBD1. Germline V gives CDR1 MNHNS, CDR2 SASEGT. The CDR3 is made up of 13 amino acids. With 5 bases clipped from V and 6 bases from J, the junction kept 3 bases outside the gene matches. The CDR3, as DNA: TGTGCCAGCAGTCCCGACAGGGGGGATACGCAGTATTTT. Its translation is CASSPDRGDTQYF.

A word on this clone: Other DNA sequences in this specimen translate into the identical CDR3. This chain connects TRBV9 to TRBJ2-3, with a tentative D call TRBD2 (6 bases). V lost 4 bases to trimming and J lost 2 bases, with 14 bases between them. The V gene's germline CDR1 is SGDLS and CDR2 YYNGEE. The CDR3 totals 15 residues. The CDR3 sequence: CASSPRERSTDTQYF. For the CDR3, the DNA is TGTGCCAGCAGCCCCCGGGAGCGATCCACAGATACGCAGTATTTT.

This clone has just one count. The chain carries TRBV10-3 and TRBJ2-1; D is ambiguous. CDR1 is ENHRY, CDR2 SYGVKD, per germline. This CDR3 has 13 residues. V lost 0 bases and J 8 bases, leaving 8 bases between the germline ends. Here the CDR3 reads CAISESEIHEQFF. The CDR3 coding sequence is TGTGCCATCAGTGAGTCTGAGATCCATGAGCAGTTCTTC.